A single sample gave rise to the 6 T cell receptor beta chains below, sequenced in a study of T cells in Graves' hyperthyroidism and ophthalmopathy. RNA transcripts gave rise to amplified TCR beta CDR3 regions. First-round RT-PCR with HTBI primers amplified the TCR CDR3 region. Via MiXCR, TCRdb re-called the multiplex PCR reads, giving one row per CDR3 protein. Of hundreds of thousands of distinct CDR3 sequences listed, more than 15% are singletons. The sample comprised blood. Receptors originate from a young woman with Graves' hyperthyroidism that later progressed to Graves' ophthalmopathy.

This clonotype has a count of ten or more. The chain is built from TRBV18 and TRBJ2-3; D is possibly TRBD2 (5 bases). Trimming removed 6 bases from V and 6 bases from J, with 13 bases in between. This CDR3 is 13 amino acids long. Germline V CDR1 and CDR2: KGHSH, LQKENI. The CDR3 loop reads CASSPRRGDTQYF. The CDR3 DNA follows: TGTGCCAGCTCCCCCCGACGAGGGGATACGCAGTATTTT.

In this sample, this clonotype turned up many times. J is TRBJ1-2 and V is TRBV6-1, with TRBD1 as a possible D gene (5 bases). The CDR3 length is 13 residues. Germline V gene lookup returns CDR1 MNHNS and CDR2 SASEGT. The ends were cut back, 7 bases at V and 0 bases at J, with 9 bases in the middle. CDR3 DNA: TGTGCCAGCACAGGGACGGCTAACTATGGCTACACCTTC. Its translation is CASTGTANYGYTF.

The chain has TRBV30 and TRBJ2-2, with D perhaps given as TRBD1 or TRBD2 (6 bases each). The CDR3 runs 17 residues. V gave up 1 base and J gave up 2 bases, with 17 bases separating them. Germline V gene lookup returns CDR1 GTSNPN and CDR2 SVGIG (reference sequence). This CDR3 reads CAWSGVRGRQNTGELFF. The CDR3 nucleotides read TGTGCCTGGAGTGGGGTTAGGGGGAGGCAAAACACCGGGGAGCTGTTTTTT.

A word on this clonotype: A single base separates this from a much larger clone, so it may be a read error. The genes are TRBV7-2 and TRBJ2-1; 13 nucleotides align to TRBD2. Germline V CDR1 and CDR2: SGHTA, FQGNSA. J gave up 6 bases and V 11 bases, and 7 bases lay outside the gene matches. This CDR3 is built from 14 residues. CDR3 DNA: TGTGCCTGGGGGGGACTAGCGGGAACCAATGAGCAGTTCTTC. This translates into CAWGGLAGTNEQFF.

At least ten counts were recorded for this clonotype. The chain joins TRBV2 to TRBJ1-1; D not certain. The V gene lost 2 bases and the J gene lost 3 bases, with 7 bases spanning the gap. CDR1 SNHLY and CDR2 FYNNEI come from the germline V gene. CDR3 length: 13 residues. This CDR3 reads CASSEREHTEAFF. The CDR3 DNA follows: TGTGCCAGCAGTGAAAGGGAACACACTGAAGCTTTCTTT.

The chain uses TRBV19 and TRBJ2-3; tentatively, D is TRBD1 (5 bases). Germline V gene data show CDR1 as LNHDA and CDR2 as SQIVND (reference sequence). V was pared by 7 bases and J by 5 bases, with 19 bases between. This CDR3 contains 15 residues. CDR3 DNA: TGTGCCAGTACCGCACATAGGGGCTTCAGAGATACGCAGTATTTT. Protein sequence: CASTAHRGFRDTQYF.